One T cell receptor (beta chain) is described in this entry. These data originate in a study of blood T cell repertoires in COVID-19. In germline, CDR1 is MNHEY, CDR2 SMNVEV (reference sequence). The CDR3 extends over 15 amino acids. V dropped 5 bases and J dropped 4; count of bases not matched to a gene: 7. Everyone who took part was 18 to 89 years old, and they came from 24 US areas. Participants reported their clinical history, and cohort assignment relied on those reports. Recovery among Cohort 3 donors was established by two negative PCRs, clearance, or symptom resolution. Profiled with immunoSEQ multiplex PCR; TCRdb holds only in-frame clones, not every one. The sample records around 250,000 clones, 85% to 90% being singletons.

V and J are TRBV27 and TRBJ1-2; 10 bases align to TRBD1. The material sequenced was PBMCs or T cells enriched from blood (not recorded which). This sequence was found in a man between 18 and 35 years old who had recovered from COVID-19. The CDR3 DNA reads as TGTGCCAGCAGTATTCGGACAGGGGGAGGCTATGGCTACACCTTC. Amino acids: CASSIRTGGGYGYTF.